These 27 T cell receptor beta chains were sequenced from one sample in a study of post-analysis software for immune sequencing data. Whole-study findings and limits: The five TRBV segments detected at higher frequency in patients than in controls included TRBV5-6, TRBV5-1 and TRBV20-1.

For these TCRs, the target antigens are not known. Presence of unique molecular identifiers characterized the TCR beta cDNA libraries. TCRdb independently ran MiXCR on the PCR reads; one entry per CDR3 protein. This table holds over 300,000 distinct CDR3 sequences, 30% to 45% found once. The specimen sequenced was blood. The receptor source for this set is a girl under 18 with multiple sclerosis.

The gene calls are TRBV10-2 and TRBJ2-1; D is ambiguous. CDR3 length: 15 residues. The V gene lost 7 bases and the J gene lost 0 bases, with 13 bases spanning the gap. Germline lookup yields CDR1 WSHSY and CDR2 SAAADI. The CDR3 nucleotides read TGCGCCAGCACCGTTGCGATGAGCTCCTACAATGAGCAGTTCTTC. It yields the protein CASTVAMSSYNEQFF.

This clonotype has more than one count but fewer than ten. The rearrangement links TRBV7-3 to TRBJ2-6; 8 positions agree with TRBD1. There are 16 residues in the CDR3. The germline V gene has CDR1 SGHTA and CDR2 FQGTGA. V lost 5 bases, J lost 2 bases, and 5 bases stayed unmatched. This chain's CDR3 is CASSPSGGTGANVLTF. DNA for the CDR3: TGTGCCAGCAGCCCTTCAGGGGGCACTGGGGCCAACGTCCTGACTTTC.

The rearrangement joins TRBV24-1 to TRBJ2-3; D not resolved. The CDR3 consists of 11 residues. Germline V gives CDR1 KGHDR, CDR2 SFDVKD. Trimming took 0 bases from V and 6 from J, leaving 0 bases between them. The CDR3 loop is CATSDLDTQYF. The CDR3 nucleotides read TGTGCCACCAGTGATTTGGATACGCAGTATTTT.

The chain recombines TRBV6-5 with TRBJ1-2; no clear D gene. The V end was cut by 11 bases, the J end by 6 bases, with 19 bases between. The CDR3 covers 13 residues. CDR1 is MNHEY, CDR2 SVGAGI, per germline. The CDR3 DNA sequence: TGTGCCTCCGGAAGGGATCAGCTTGATGGCTACACCTTC. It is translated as CASGRDQLDGYTF.

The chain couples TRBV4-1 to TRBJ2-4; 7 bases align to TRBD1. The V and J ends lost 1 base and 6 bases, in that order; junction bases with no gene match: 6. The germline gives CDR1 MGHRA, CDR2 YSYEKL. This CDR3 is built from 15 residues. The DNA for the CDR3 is TGCGCCAGCAGCCAAGGAAGGGGGCAAGGAAACATTCAGTACTTC. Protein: CASSQGRGQGNIQYF.

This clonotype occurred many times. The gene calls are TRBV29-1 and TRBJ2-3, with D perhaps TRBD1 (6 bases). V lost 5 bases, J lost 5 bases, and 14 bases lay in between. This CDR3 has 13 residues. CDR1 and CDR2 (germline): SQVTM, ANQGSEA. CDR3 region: CSVQTGLGDTQYF. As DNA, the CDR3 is TGCAGCGTTCAAACAGGGCTTGGAGATACGCAGTATTTT.

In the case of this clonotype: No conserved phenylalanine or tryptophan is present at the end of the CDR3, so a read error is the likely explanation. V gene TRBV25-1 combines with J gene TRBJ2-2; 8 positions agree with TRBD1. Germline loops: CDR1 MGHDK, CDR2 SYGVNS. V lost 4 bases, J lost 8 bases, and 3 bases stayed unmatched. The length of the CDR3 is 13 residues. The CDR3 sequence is CASSVGQDGELFV. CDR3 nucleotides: TGTGCCAGCAGTGTGGGACAGGATGGGGAGCTGTTTGTT.

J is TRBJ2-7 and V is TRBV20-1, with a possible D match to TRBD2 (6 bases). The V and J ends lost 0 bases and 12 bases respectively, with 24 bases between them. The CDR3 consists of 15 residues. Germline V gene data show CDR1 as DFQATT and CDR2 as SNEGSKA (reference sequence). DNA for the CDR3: TGCAGTGCTAGAGAAATTACGGGAGTGGAAAACATTCGGTACTTC. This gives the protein CSAREITGVENIRYF.

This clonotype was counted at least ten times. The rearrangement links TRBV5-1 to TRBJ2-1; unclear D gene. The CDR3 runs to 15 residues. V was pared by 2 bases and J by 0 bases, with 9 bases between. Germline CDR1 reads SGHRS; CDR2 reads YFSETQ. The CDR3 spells CASSLASDSYNEQFF. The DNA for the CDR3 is TGCGCCAGCAGCTTAGCGAGTGACTCCTACAATGAGCAGTTCTTC.

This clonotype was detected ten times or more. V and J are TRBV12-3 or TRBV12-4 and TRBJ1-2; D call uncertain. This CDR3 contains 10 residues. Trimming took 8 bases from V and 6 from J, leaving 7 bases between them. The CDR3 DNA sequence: TGTGCCAGCCCTAGGGATGGCTACACCTTC. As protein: CASPRDGYTF.

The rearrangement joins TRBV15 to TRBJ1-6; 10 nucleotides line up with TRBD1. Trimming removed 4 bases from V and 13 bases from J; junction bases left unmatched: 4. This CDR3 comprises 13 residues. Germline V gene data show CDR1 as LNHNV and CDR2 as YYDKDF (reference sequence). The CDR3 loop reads CATSTDRGSPLHF. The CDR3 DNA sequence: TGTGCCACCAGCACGGACAGGGGGTCTCCCCTCCACTTT.

CDR3 in amino acids: CASTLTGEYYGYTF. In DNA, the CDR3 is TGTGCCAGTACCCTGACAGGGGAGTACTATGGCTACACCTTC. The chain carries TRBV19 and TRBJ1-2; TRBD1 matches at 8 bases. Looked up from germline, CDR1 is LNHDA and CDR2 is SQIVND (reference sequence). CDR3 length equals 14 residues. Trimming at V came to 7 bases and at J to 3 bases, leaving 7 bases not matched to a gene.

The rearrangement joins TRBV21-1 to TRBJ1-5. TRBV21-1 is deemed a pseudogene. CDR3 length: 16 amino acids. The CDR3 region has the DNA TGTGCCAGCAGCAAATTACGGGGTTATAGCAATCAGCCCCAGCATTTT. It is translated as CASSKLRGYSNQPQHF.

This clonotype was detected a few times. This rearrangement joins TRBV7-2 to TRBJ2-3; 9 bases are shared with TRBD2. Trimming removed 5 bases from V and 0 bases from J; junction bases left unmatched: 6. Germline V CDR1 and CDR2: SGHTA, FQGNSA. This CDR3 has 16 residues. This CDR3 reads CASSPWRGGSTDTQYF. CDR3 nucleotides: TGTGCCAGCAGCCCCTGGCGGGGGGGGAGCACAGATACGCAGTATTTT.

CDR3 sequence: CASSQEATPGGRYTF. As DNA, the CDR3 is TGCGCCAGCAGCCAAGAGGCGACTCCCGGAGGGCGGTACACCTTC. The gene calls are TRBV4-1 and TRBJ1-2; unclear D gene. V lost 0 bases and J 11 bases, leaving 19 bases between the germline ends. This CDR3 region has 15 residues. Germline V CDR1 and CDR2: MGHRA, YSYEKL.

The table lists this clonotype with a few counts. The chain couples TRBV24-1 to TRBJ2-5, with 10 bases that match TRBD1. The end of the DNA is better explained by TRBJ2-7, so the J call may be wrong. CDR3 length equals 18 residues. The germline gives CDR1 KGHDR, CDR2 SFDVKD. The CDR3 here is CATSDSQRVDRGSHEQYF. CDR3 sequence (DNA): TGTGCCACCAGTGATTCTCAGAGAGTGGACAGGGGGTCCCACGAGCAGTACTTC.

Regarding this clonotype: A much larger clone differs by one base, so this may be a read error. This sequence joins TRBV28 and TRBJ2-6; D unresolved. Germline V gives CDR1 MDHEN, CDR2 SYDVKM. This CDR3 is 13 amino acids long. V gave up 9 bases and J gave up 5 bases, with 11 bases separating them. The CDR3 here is CASLKSRANVLTF. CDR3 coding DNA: TGTGCCAGTTTGAAGTCTAGGGCCAACGTCCTGACTTTC.

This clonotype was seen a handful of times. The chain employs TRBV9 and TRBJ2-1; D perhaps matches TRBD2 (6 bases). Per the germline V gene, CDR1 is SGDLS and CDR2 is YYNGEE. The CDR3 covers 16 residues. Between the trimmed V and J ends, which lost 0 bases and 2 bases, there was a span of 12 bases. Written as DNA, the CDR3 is TGTGCCAGCAGCGTAGAGGAGACTAGGCCCTACAATGAGCAGTTCTTC. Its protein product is CASSVEETRPYNEQFF.

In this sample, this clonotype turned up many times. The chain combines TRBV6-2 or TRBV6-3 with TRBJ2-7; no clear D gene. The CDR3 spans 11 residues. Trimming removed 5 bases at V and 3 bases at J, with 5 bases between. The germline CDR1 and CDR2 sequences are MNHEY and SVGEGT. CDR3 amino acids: CASSQNYEQYF. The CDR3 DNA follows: TGTGCCAGCAGTCAAAACTACGAGCAGTACTTC.

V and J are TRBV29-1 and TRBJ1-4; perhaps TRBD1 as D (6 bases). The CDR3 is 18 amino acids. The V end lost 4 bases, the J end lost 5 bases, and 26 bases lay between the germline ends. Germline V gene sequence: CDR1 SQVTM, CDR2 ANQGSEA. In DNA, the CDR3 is TGCAGCGTTGGACTAAAGGAGGAAGGGACACGGCGGAATGAAAAACTGTTTTTT. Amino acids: CSVGLKEEGTRRNEKLFF.

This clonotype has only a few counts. This chain's CDR3 is CASSLGRRGGAVDTQYF. CDR3 in DNA: TGTGCCAGCAGCTTAGGCCGGCGCGGGGGGGCCGTAGATACGCAGTATTTT. The rearrangement uses TRBV13 and TRBJ2-3, with TRBD2 identical over 9 bases. Trimming took 0 bases from V and 5 from J; bases not matched to a gene: 9. CDR1 PRHDT and CDR2 FYEKMQ come from the germline V gene (reference sequence). The CDR3 is 17 residues long.

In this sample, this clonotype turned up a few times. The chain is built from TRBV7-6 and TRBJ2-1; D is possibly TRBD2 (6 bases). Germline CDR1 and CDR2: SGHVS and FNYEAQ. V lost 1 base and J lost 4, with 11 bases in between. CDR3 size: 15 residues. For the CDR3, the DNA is TGTGCCAGCAGCTTAGGGGGGGTCTCATACAATGAGCAGTTCTTC. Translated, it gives CASSLGGVSYNEQFF.

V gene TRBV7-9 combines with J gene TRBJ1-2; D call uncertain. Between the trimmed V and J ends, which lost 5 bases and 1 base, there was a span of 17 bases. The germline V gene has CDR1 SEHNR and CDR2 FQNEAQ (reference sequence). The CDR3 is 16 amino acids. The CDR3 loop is CASSPATDRVNYGYTF. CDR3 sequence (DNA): TGTGCCAGCAGCCCGGCTACAGACCGAGTTAACTATGGCTACACCTTC. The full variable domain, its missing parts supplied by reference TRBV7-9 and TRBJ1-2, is DTGVSQNPRHKITKRGQNVTFRCDPISEHNRLYWYRQTLGQGPEFLTYFQNEAQLEKSRLLSDRFSAERPKGSFSTLEIQRTEQGDSAMYLCASSPATDRVNYGYTFGSGTRLTVV.

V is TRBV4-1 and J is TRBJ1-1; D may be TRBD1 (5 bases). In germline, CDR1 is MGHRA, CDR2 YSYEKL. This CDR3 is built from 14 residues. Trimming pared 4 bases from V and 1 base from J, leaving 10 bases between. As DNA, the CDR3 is TGCGCCAGCAGCCCCGCTCAGGGGAACACTGAAGCTTTCTTT. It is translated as CASSPAQGNTEAFF.

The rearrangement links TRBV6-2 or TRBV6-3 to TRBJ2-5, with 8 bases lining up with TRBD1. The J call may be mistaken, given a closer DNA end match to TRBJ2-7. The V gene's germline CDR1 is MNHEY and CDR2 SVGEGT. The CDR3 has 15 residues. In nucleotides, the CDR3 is TGTGCCAGCAGTTACTTGGGACAGGCTTCCTACGAGCAGTACTTC. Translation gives CASSYLGQASYEQYF.

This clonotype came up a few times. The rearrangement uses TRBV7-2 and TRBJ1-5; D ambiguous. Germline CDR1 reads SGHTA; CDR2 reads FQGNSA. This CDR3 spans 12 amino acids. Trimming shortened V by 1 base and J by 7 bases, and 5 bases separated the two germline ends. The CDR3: CASSLGEQPQHF. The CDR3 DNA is TGTGCCAGCAGCTTAGGGGAACAGCCCCAGCATTTT.

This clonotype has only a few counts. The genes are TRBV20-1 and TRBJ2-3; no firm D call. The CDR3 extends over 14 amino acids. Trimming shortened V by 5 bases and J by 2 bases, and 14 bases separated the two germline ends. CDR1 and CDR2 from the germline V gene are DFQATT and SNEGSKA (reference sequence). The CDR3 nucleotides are TGCAGTGCTTCAGCAGGAGTCCCCACAGATACGCAGTATTTT. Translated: CSASAGVPTDTQYF.